These 14 T cell receptor beta chains came from one sample sequenced in a study of cytomegalovirus exposure and HLA in healthy donors. The PCR made use of 60 Vbeta and 13 Jbeta primers. The method was immunoSEQ multiplex PCR; TCRdb's version includes in-frame clones alone and lacks a portion of them. Among 65,000 to 90,000 clones, 86% were seen once, and the ten largest hold 2%. Sequenced: PBMCs. The receptors were gathered from a woman in her 30s in good health and CMV-seronegative.

The V gene is TRBV2, the J gene TRBJ1-1; D gene unclear. V was trimmed by 5 bases and J by 1 base, leaving 11 bases between them. Germline-derived CDR1 and CDR2 are SNHLY and FYNNEI. The CDR3 has 14 amino acids. CDR3 in amino acids: CASSFIAGNTEAFF. CDR3 nucleotides: TGTGCCAGCAGTTTCATAGCCGGGAACACTGAAGCTTTCTTT.

The chain employs TRBV28 and TRBJ1-2, with a possible D match to TRBD1 (5 bases). Germline CDR1 and CDR2: MDHEN and SYDVKM. Trimming removed 7 bases at V and 2 bases at J, with 8 bases between. The CDR3 is 12 amino acids. The chain's CDR3 is CASNDRNYGYTF. In nucleotides, the CDR3 is TGTGCCAGCAACGACAGAAACTATGGCTACACCTTC.

This chain links TRBV18 with TRBJ1-5; a weak D match, TRBD1 (5 bases). CDR3 length: 16 amino acids. Germline CDR1 KGHSH, CDR2 LQKENI. V lost 3 bases to trimming and J lost 0 bases, with 12 bases between them. CDR3 coding DNA: TGTGCCAGCTCACCGCCACAGGTACATAGCAATCAGCCCCAGCATTTT. Protein sequence: CASSPPQVHSNQPQHF. The full variable domain, its missing parts supplied by reference TRBV18 and TRBJ1-5, is NAGVMQNPRHLVRRRGQEARLRCSPMKGHSHVYWYRQLPEEGLKFMVYLQKENIIDESGMPKERFSAEFPKEGPSILRIQQVVRGDSAAYFCASSPPQVHSNQPQHFGDGTRLSIL.

The rearrangement joins TRBV7-3 to TRBJ2-6; no clear D. Germline CDR1 and CDR2: SGHTA and FQGTGA. The ends were cut back, 0 bases at V and 0 bases at J, with 6 bases in the middle. The CDR3 runs 16 residues. CDR3 loop: CASSLTAISGANVLTF. CDR3 sequence (DNA): TGTGCCAGCAGCTTAACTGCGATCTCTGGGGCCAACGTCCTGACTTTC. Combining the CDR3 with reference TRBV7-3 and TRBJ2-6 gives the whole variable domain GAGVSQTPSNKVTEKGKYVELRCDPISGHTALYWYRQSLGQGPEFLIYFQGTGAADDSGLPNDRFFAVRPEGSVSTLKIQRTERGDSAVYLCASSLTAISGANVLTFGAGSRLTVL.

The chain has TRBV30 and TRBJ2-7; TRBD2 might be the D (7 bases). The V and J ends lost 1 base and 4 bases respectively, with 17 bases between them. The CDR3 has 15 amino acids. Germline lookup yields CDR1 GTSNPN and CDR2 SVGIG (reference sequence). CDR3 sequence: CAWSEVRGLHYEQYF. CDR3 DNA: TGTGCCTGGAGTGAGGTGCGGGGGCTTCATTACGAGCAGTACTTC.

The CDR3: CASRLTSASNEQFF. The CDR3 coding sequence is TGTGCCAGCAGGTTGACTAGCGCCAGTAATGAGCAGTTCTTC. The chain employs TRBV7-2 and TRBJ2-1, with 8 bases identical to TRBD2. Trimming at V came to 6 bases and at J to 7 bases, leaving 8 bases not matched to a gene. The CDR3 runs to 14 residues. Germline V gene lookup returns CDR1 SGHTA and CDR2 FQGNSA.

This rearrangement joins TRBV4-3 to TRBJ2-3; 8 bases are shared with TRBD2. CDR3 length: 15 residues. Germline CDR1 and CDR2: LGHNA and YSLEER. V trimming: 2 bases; J trimming: 4 bases; junction bases outside the gene matches: 5. This CDR3 reads CASSQLGGGSDTQYF. The CDR3 DNA is TGCGCCAGCAGCCAACTCGGGGGGGGCTCAGATACGCAGTATTTT.

The chain carries TRBV7-2 and TRBJ2-7, with D maybe TRBD2 (6 bases). Trimming shortened V by 5 bases and J by 2 bases, and 19 bases separated the two germline ends. The CDR3 contains 16 residues. The V gene's germline CDR1 is SGHTA and CDR2 FQGNSA. The CDR3 DNA is TGTGCCAGCAGCGTAACTTGGGACTCCTTGGCCTACGAGCAGTACTTC. Translated, it gives CASSVTWDSLAYEQYF.

The CDR3 loop is CASASGTGGEGSPLHF. CDR3 nucleotides: TGTGCCAGCGCTTCCGGGACAGGGGGAGAGGGTTCACCCCTCCACTTT. The chain is built from TRBV27 and TRBJ1-6; 11 bases align to TRBD1. The germline CDR1 and CDR2 sequences are MNHEY and SMNVEV (reference sequence). V shed 8 bases, J shed 9 bases, and the junction held 12 bases outside the gene matches. This CDR3 spans 16 amino acids.

This chain connects TRBV9 to TRBJ2-2; TRBD1 is a possible D gene (6 bases). The CDR3 totals 15 residues. V was cut by 0 bases and J by 5 bases, with 11 bases left in between. CDR1 and CDR2 from the germline V gene are SGDLS and YYNGEE. For the CDR3, the DNA is TGTGCCAGCAGCGTAGAAATGCAGGGGACCGGGGAGCTGTTTTTT. It encodes CASSVEMQGTGELFF. Filled out from reference TRBV9 and TRBJ2-2, the complete variable domain reads DSGVTQTPKHLITATGQRVTLRCSPRSGDLSVYWYQQSLDQGLQFLIQYYNGEERAKGNILERFSAQQFPDLHSELNLSSLELGDSALYFCASSVEMQGTGELFFGEGSRLTVL.

V is TRBV9 and J is TRBJ2-3, with TRBD2 identical over 12 bases. The germline V gene has CDR1 SGDLS and CDR2 YYNGEE. CDR3 length equals 17 residues. Losses at the gene ends were 2 bases for V and 6 bases for J; bases not matched to a gene: 10. CDR3 in amino acids: CASSVSGTSGPGDTQYF. Written as DNA, the CDR3 is TGTGCCAGCAGCGTCTCCGGGACTAGCGGGCCCGGGGATACGCAGTATTTT.

The rearrangement uses TRBV13 and TRBJ2-7, with 7 bases identical to TRBD2. Germline values: CDR1 PRHDT, CDR2 FYEKMQ (reference sequence). V was pared by 3 bases and J by 5 bases, with 4 bases of the junction left unmatched. This CDR3 contains 13 residues. The CDR3 DNA reads TGTGCCAGCAGCTTCCAGAGCGGGAACGAGCAGTACTTC. It encodes CASSFQSGNEQYF.

The gene calls are TRBV2 and TRBJ1-5; 8 positions agree with TRBD1. There are 13 residues in the CDR3. The germline V gene has CDR1 SNHLY and CDR2 FYNNEI. V was clipped by 6 bases and J by 5 bases; unmatched bases: 3. Here the CDR3 reads CASRVQGDQPQHF. CDR3 DNA: TGTGCCAGCAGGGTACAGGGGGATCAGCCCCAGCATTTT.

This rearrangement joins TRBV4-2 to TRBJ2-3, with 10 bases matching TRBD2. From germline, CDR1 is LGHNA and CDR2 YNFKEQ. The CDR3 length is 16 residues. Trimming at V came to 4 bases and at J to 1 base, leaving 5 bases not matched to a gene. CDR3: CASSLRTSGGTDTQYF. The CDR3 region has the DNA TGTGCCAGCAGCCTTAGGACTAGCGGAGGCACAGATACGCAGTATTTT.